Listed below are T cell receptor beta chains from one sample, sequenced in a study of shared clonotypes between healthy human individuals. Only in-frame clones appear in the TCRdb table, and some are missing; sequencing was by immunoSEQ multiplex PCR. The table includes 2,500,000 or so clones, around 90% detected once. Specimen: naive CD4+ T cells sorted from blood. The source of these receptors is a man aged 18 to 30 in good health. Each CDR3 is given without its conserved first and last residue. The D gene is left open where the match is weak.

d_call v_call cdr3_aa
. TRBV6-5 ASSSPSYGYT
. TRBV5-4 ASSLAPGEF
. TRBV21-1 ASSKAQGGRLGNQPQH
. TRBV5-6 ASNLRGTDTQY
TRBD1 TRBV27 ASSLSQGTGTGPLH
. TRBV7-2 ASSFQGSSEAF
. TRBV5-4 ASSLAFQNTEAF
. TRBV6-1 ASSPEWSNQPQH
. TRBV7-2 ASSFGAPPDTQY
. TRBV7-2 ASSLDLGSSGANVLT
. TRBV18 ASSVSRNTGELF
TRBD1 TRBV2 ASSGQGKGEQF
. TRBV2 ASSLSTQY
TRBD1 TRBV30 AWSVYIGQGTYEQY
. TRBV19 ASSIGGSVGGQPQH
. TRBV19 ASSVRDGTYEQY
TRBD2 TRBV10-3 AISEYTSGTYEQY
. TRBV18 ASSLDRNTEAF
. TRBV6-1 ASRNGGSYNSPLH
. TRBV2 ASSETAGVEAF
. TRBV28 ASSLPTGGTRPQH
TRBD2 TRBV5-4 ASNRDGGREEQY
TRBD1 TRBV27 ASSLGTGLNEQF
. TRBV6-1 AGAGGRANEKLF
. TRBV10-1 ASSDTITETQY
. TRBV10-3 AISESGFGYT
. TRBV19 ASRDSGRGNTGELF
. TRBV27 ASSSLGGLPY
TRBD2 TRBV11-2 ASSLRGTSGIKQGNEQF
. TRBV14 ASSQDGPASPLH
TRBD1 TRBV7-9 ASSPWDRGEGRAF
TRBD2 TRBV27 ASSLLRSGRVYQETQY
. TRBV27 ASSSSREASGNTIY
. TRBV9 ASSVGLFTEAF